A single sample is the source of the 8 T cell receptor beta chains below, sequenced in a study of T-cell reconstitution after alpha-beta-depleted transplantation in children. Preparation of the TCRbeta library was carried out with unique molecular identifiers. TCRdb re-derived calls from the PCR reads in MiXCR, one entry per CDR3 protein. The sample comprises 330,000 or so distinct CDR3 sequences, roughly a tenth of which are singletons, and 7% to 9.5% rests with the top ten. This material consisted of PBMCs, taken before TCRalphabeta/CD19-depleted stem cell transplant. All receptors derive from a boy younger than two with acute myeloid leukemia, due to receive a stem cell transplant.

This clonotype was picked up many times. The chain couples TRBV12-5 to TRBJ1-6; D might be TRBD1 (6 bases). The CDR3 runs 14 residues. The germline CDR1 and CDR2 sequences are LGHNT and FRNRAP. Trimming stripped 4 bases from V and 3 bases from J, with 7 bases between. CDR3 nucleotides: TGTGCTAGTGGTTCGGACAGCTATAATTCACCCCTCCACTTT. Its translation is CASGSDSYNSPLHF.

The table lists this clonotype with many counts. This chain joins TRBV29-1 and TRBJ2-2; D call uncertain. The CDR3 covers 12 residues. Looked up from germline, CDR1 is SQVTM and CDR2 is ANQGSEA. V lost 6 bases to trimming and J lost 2 bases, with 7 bases between them. CDR3 DNA: TGCAGCGTGGGGTTTAACACCGGGGAGCTGTTTTTT. Its protein product is CSVGFNTGELFF.

This clonotype occurred many times. One end of the junction fails to match germline, which may point to a read error. The DNA of the CDR3 is TGTGCCAGCAGCCAAGATATCCTAGCGGGGGTCCAAGAGACCCAGTATTTC. Its translation: CASSQDILAGVQETQYF. The chain joins TRBV4-2 to TRBJ2-5; TRBD2 matches 10 bases. Germline CDR1 is LGHNA and CDR2 is YNFKEQ. This CDR3 region has 17 residues.

This clonotype was recorded at least ten times. The V call is TRBV20-1, the J call TRBJ2-7, with D possibly TRBD1 on 6 matching bases. V was shortened by 0 bases and J by 2 bases, with 11 bases between the two germline ends. Germline lookup yields CDR1 DFQATT and CDR2 SNEGSKA (reference sequence). The CDR3 loop spans 14 amino acids. In nucleotides, the CDR3 is TGCAGTGCTAGAGACCAGGGGTCCACCTACGAGCAGTACTTC. The encoded protein is CSARDQGSTYEQYF.

This clonotype has ten or more counts. DNA for the CDR3: TGTGCCAGCAGCGTCCGGACCCTGCCCGATACGCAGTATTTT. Residues: CASSVRTLPDTQYF. This chain connects TRBV5-5 to TRBJ2-3; D is ambiguous. The CDR3 consists of 14 residues. The germline CDR1 and CDR2 sequences are SGHKS and YYEKEE (reference sequence). Trimming pared 4 bases from V and 6 bases from J, leaving 15 bases between.

The V and J genes are TRBV5-1 and TRBJ2-2; 8 positions agree with TRBD1. V lost 1 base to trimming and J lost 7 bases; unmatched junction nucleotides: 3. The germline V gene has CDR1 SGHRS and CDR2 YFSETQ. The CDR3 contains 14 residues. CDR3 sequence reads: CASSLPGQGGELFF. CDR3 in DNA: TGCGCCAGCAGCTTGCCTGGACAGGGCGGGGAGCTGTTTTTT.

This clonotype has at least ten counts. This chain joins TRBV11-2 and TRBJ2-2, with D maybe TRBD2 (7 bases). Germline lookup yields CDR1 SGHAT and CDR2 FQNNGV. This CDR3 is 18 amino acids long. Trimming removed 2 bases at V and 4 bases at J, with 20 bases between. The CDR3 DNA reads as TGTGCCAGCAGCTTATCCTTGGGGGGGCAGGGAATCACCGGGGAGCTGTTTTTT. Amino acids: CASSLSLGGQGITGELFF.

The sample holds many counts of this clonotype. The chain couples TRBV15 to TRBJ2-5; 9 bases line up with TRBD1. The CDR3 is 16 residues long. V trimming: 3 bases; J trimming: 0 bases; junction bases outside the gene matches: 5. The germline V gene has CDR1 LNHNV and CDR2 YYDKDF (reference sequence). The CDR3 DNA is TGTGCCACCAGCAGTCGGGACAGGGTGTACCAAGAGACCCAGTACTTC. Protein: CATSSRDRVYQETQYF.